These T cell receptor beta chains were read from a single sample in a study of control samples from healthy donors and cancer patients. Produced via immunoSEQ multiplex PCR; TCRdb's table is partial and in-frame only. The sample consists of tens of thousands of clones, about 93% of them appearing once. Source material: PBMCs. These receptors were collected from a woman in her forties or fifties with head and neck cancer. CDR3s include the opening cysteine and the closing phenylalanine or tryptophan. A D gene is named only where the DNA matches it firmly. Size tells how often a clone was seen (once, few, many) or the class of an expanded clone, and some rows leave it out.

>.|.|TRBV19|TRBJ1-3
TGTGCCAGCATGCGGGCAGACAAAGGAAACACCATATATTTT
CASMRADKGNTIYF
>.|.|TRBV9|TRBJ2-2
TGTGCCAGCAGCCGTTCCGTAAGAGGGAACACCGGGGAGCTGTTTTTT
CASSRSVRGNTGELFF
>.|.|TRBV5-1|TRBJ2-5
TGCGCCAGCACCAACTATGGGGGGGAGACCCAGTACTTC
CASTNYGGETQYF
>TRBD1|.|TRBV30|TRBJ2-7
TGTGCCTGGAGTGATCTACAGGGGGCCTTCTACGAGCAGTACTTC
CAWSDLQGAFYEQYF
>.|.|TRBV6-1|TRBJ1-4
TGTGCCAGCAGTGAAGCGATTAAAGGACGGGAAAAACTGTTTTTT
CASSEAIKGREKLFF
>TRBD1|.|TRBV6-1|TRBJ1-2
TGTGCCAGCAGTGAACCCTCGGGACAGAACTATGGCTACACCTTC
CASSEPSGQNYGYTF
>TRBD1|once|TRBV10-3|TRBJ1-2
TGTGCCATCAGTGAGGGCAGGGGGCCGCGTTACGAGGGCTACACCTTC
CAISEGRGPRYEGYTF
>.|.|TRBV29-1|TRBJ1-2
TGCAGCGTAGGGGGTTCGCTCCTTGGCTACACCTTC
CSVGGSLLGYTF
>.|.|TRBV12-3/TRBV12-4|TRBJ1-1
TGTGCCAGCACCTCAGGGAAAACTGAAGCTTTCTTT
CASTSGKTEAFF
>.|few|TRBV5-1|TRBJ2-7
TGCGCCAGCAGCTCAGGGGACGGGAGCTCCTACGAGCAGTACTTC
CASSSGDGSSYEQYF
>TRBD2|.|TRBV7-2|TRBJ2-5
TGTGCCAGCAGCTTTGGACTAGCGGGGGATCAAGAGACCCAGTACTTC
CASSFGLAGDQETQYF
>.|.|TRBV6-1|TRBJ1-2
TGTGCCAGCAGTGAAAACAGGTACTATGGCTACACCTTC
CASSENRYYGYTF
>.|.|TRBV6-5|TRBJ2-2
TGTGCCAGCAGTCCCCTCAGCGGGGAGCTGTTTTTT
CASSPLSGELFF
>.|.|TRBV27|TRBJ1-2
TGTGCCAGCAGTTTAGGGGGGAAACGGGGTAACTATGGCTACACCTTC
CASSLGGKRGNYGYTF
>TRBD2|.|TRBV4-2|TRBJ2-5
TGTGCCAGCAGCCAAGATGGGACTAGCGGGGGGGCCCAAGAGACCCAGTACTTC
CASSQDGTSGGAQETQYF
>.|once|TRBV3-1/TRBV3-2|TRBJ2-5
TGTGCCAGCAGCCAAGGGCCCTCCCGAGAGACCCAGTACTTC
CASSQGPSRETQYF
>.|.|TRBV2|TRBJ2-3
TGTGCCAGCAGTGAACAGGGGCTCGTCCTCACCTTTAGCACAGATACGCAGTATTTT
CASSEQGLVLTFSTDTQYF